The 31 T cell receptor beta chains below all came from one sample that was sequenced in a study of early T cells in non-severe SARS-CoV-2 infection (dated by TCRdb to the early 2020s). The library was obtained by 5' RACE. The listed sequencing device is NextSeq 500. In TCRdb, the public reads were trimmed at Q25 with fastp and aligned with MiXCR, with productive beta chains retained. Duplicate CDR3 protein sequences are folded into a single record with the most common DNA and genes. For this sample the table gives 50,000 or so distinct CDR3 sequences, of which roughly 4% were detected only once. The ten top clones hold about 6% of the sample. The sequenced sample consisted of whole blood. Receptor source: an adult who was a healthcare worker with PCR-confirmed SARS-CoV-2 infection or an uninfected control (not recorded which).

This clonotype came up many times. The chain is built from TRBV7-9 and TRBJ2-7, with D uncertain. V lost 1 base and J lost 3, with 7 bases in between. This CDR3 comprises 13 residues. Germline V gene lookup returns CDR1 SEHNR and CDR2 FQNEAQ (reference sequence). The CDR3 protein is CASSLEGRYEQYF. The CDR3 coding sequence is TGTGCCAGCAGCTTAGAGGGTCGCTACGAGCAGTACTTC. The whole variable domain, remainder taken from reference TRBV7-9 and TRBJ2-7, is DTGVSQNPRHKITKRGQNVTFRCDPISEHNRLYWYRQTLGQGPEFLTYFQNEAQLEKSRLLSDRFSAERPKGSFSTLEIQRTEQGDSAMYLCASSLEGRYEQYFGPGTRLTVT.

This clonotype was detected ten times or more. The chain uses TRBV4-1 and TRBJ2-7; D possibly corresponds to TRBD2 (6 bases). The CDR3 is 16 residues long. The germline V gene encodes CDR1 MGHRA and CDR2 YSYEKL. Trimming took 0 bases from V and 0 from J, leaving 12 bases between them. DNA for the CDR3: TGCGCCAGCAGCCAAGAATCGGTAGCGGCCTCCTACGAGCAGTACTTC. Its protein product is CASSQESVAASYEQYF.

This clonotype turned up a few times. This chain links TRBV7-9 with TRBJ2-7, with 8 positions matching TRBD1. V shed 5 bases and J 1 base; nucleotides not matched to a gene: 7. Germline V lookup: CDR1 SEHNR, CDR2 FQNEAQ (reference sequence). This CDR3 spans 15 amino acids. In DNA form, the CDR3 reads TGTGCCAGCAGCAAGACAGGGGCCAATTCCTACGAGCAGTACTTC. This codes for CASSKTGANSYEQYF.

This chain connects TRBV6-6 to TRBJ2-4; D call uncertain. Germline-derived CDR1 and CDR2 are MNHNY and SVGAGI (reference sequence). Trimming shortened V by 5 bases and J by 0 bases, and 14 bases separated the two germline ends. CDR3 length equals 16 residues. The CDR3 sequence: CASSSTGGVAKNIQYF. For the CDR3, the DNA is TGTGCCAGCAGTAGTACCGGCGGAGTAGCCAAAAACATTCAGTACTTC.

At least ten counts were recorded for this clonotype. The chain employs TRBV5-4 and TRBJ2-1; no clear D gene. The V gene's germline CDR1 is SGHNT and CDR2 YYREEE (reference sequence). V was pared by 3 bases and J by 4 bases, with 2 bases between. There are 11 residues in the CDR3. The CDR3 nucleotides are TGTGCCAGCAGCTCTTACAATGAGCAGTTCTTC. Encoded protein: CASSSYNEQFF.

This chain connects TRBV14 to TRBJ2-7; D is unclear. The CDR3 sequence is 13 residues long. V shed 0 bases and J shed 3 bases, with 6 bases lying between them. Germline CDR1 SGHDN, CDR2 FVKESK. The CDR3 region has the DNA TGTGCCAGCAGCCAAGACATTTACTACGAGCAGTACTTC. Amino acid sequence: CASSQDIYYEQYF.

There are many counts of this clonotype. This chain joins TRBV29-1 and TRBJ1-1; the D gene is possibly TRBD1 (5 bases). CDR3 length equals 16 residues. Germline CDR1 and CDR2: SQVTM and ANQGSEA. With 7 bases removed from V and 0 bases from J, the gap between germline ends came to 21 bases. DNA of the CDR3: TGCAGCGCCGGTGGTGTGACAGCCACCATGAACACTGAAGCTTTCTTT. It translates to CSAGGVTATMNTEAFF.

This clonotype was seen repeatedly, ten times or more. This chain connects TRBV28 to TRBJ2-2; unclear D gene. Trimming pared 9 bases from V and 0 bases from J, leaving 8 bases between. The CDR3 length is 13 residues. Germline lookup yields CDR1 MDHEN and CDR2 SYDVKM. The CDR3 region is CASQWANTGELFF. The CDR3 DNA is TGTGCCAGTCAATGGGCGAACACCGGGGAGCTGTTTTTT.

The chain carries TRBV20-1 and TRBJ2-1; D is possibly TRBD2 (6 bases). The CDR3 has 13 residues. The V gene lost 6 bases and the J gene lost 5 bases, with 14 bases spanning the gap. Germline assignment: CDR1 DFQATT and CDR2 SNEGSKA (reference sequence). Here the CDR3 DNA reads TGCAGTGCCGGGACCCGGAGGGACAATGAGCAGTTCTTC. Translated: CSAGTRRDNEQFF.

Only a few counts were recorded for this clonotype. Relative to the germline gene, one junction end is altered; a read error may explain this. The chain couples TRBV4-2 to TRBJ1-6; the D gene is possibly TRBD1 (6 bases). The CDR3 loop spans 16 amino acids. Germline-derived CDR1 and CDR2 are LGHNA and YNFKEQ. This chain's CDR3 is CASSEDIRGRNSPLHF. Written as DNA, the CDR3 is TGTGCCAGCAGCGAAGATATCAGGGGTAGGAATTCACCCCTCCACTTT.

This clonotype was counted at least ten times. V and J are TRBV28 and TRBJ2-3, with 8 nucleotides matching TRBD2. The length of the CDR3 is 16 residues. V gave up 6 bases and J gave up 2 bases; unmatched junction bases: 10. CDR1 and CDR2 (germline): MDHEN, SYDVKM. Here the CDR3 DNA reads TGTGCCAGCAGCACGCGGGAGGCCCAGAACACAGATACGCAGTATTTT. It translates to CASSTREAQNTDTQYF. The full variable domain, with the rest looked up from reference TRBV28 and TRBJ2-3, is DVKVTQSSRYLVKRTGEKVFLECVQDMDHENMFWYRQDPGLGLRLIYFSYDVKMKEKGDIPEGYSVSREKKERFSLILESASTNQTSMYLCASSTREAQNTDTQYFGPGTRLTVL.

In its sample, this clonotype was seen many times. The chain combines TRBV7-2 with TRBJ2-7, with D unclear. V was trimmed by 4 bases and J by 4 bases, leaving 11 bases between them. The CDR3 runs to 13 residues. Germline V gene data show CDR1 as SGHTA and CDR2 as FQGNSA. CDR3 sequence (DNA): TGTGCCAGCAGCTCGACGATGAGATACGAGCAGTACTTC. This translates into CASSSTMRYEQYF.

This clonotype was detected many times. The chain recombines TRBV20-1 with TRBJ2-2; a possible D gene is TRBD2 (5 bases). Trimming left V 3 bases short and J 3 bases short, with 11 bases between. The CDR3 consists of 14 residues. Germline values: CDR1 DFQATT, CDR2 SNEGSKA (reference sequence). The CDR3 DNA reads TGCAGTGCTAGGAGCGGAGCCTACACCGGGGAGCTGTTTTTT. Translated: CSARSGAYTGELFF.

This clonotype was seen many times. The chain uses TRBV14 and TRBJ2-1; D may be TRBD1 (6 bases). V lost 5 bases to trimming and J lost 8 bases, with 19 bases between them. Germline V gives CDR1 SGHDN, CDR2 FVKESK. There are 15 residues in the CDR3. As DNA, the CDR3 is TGTGCCAGCAGCTCCCCGACTAAAAAGGGGGATGAGCAGTTCTTC. Protein: CASSSPTKKGDEQFF.

This clonotype was detected many times. The DNA for the CDR3 is TGCGCCAGCAGTGACATGTACTCTTCTAACTATGGCTACACCTTC. Its translation: CASSDMYSSNYGYTF. The chain links TRBV10-2 to TRBJ1-2; D is unclear. Germline assignment: CDR1 WSHSY and CDR2 SAAADI. This CDR3 is built from 15 residues. V shed 3 bases and J shed 0 bases, with 11 bases lying between them.

This clonotype was seen many times. The chain employs TRBV12-3 or TRBV12-4 and TRBJ2-2; TRBD1 aligns across 9 bases. J gave up 5 bases and V 5 bases, and 6 bases lay outside the gene matches. CDR3 size: 15 residues. This chain's CDR3 is CASSQGTGRTGELFF. CDR3 bases: TGTGCCAGCAGTCAAGGGACAGGGAGGACCGGGGAGCTGTTTTTT.

This clonotype has ten or more counts. This chain connects TRBV7-8 to TRBJ2-1; D perhaps matches TRBD2 (5 bases). This CDR3 region has 18 residues. Per germline, CDR1 SGHVS and CDR2 FQNEAQ. V lost 5 bases and J 4 bases, leaving 24 bases between the germline ends. This chain's CDR3 is CASSRPPVLAELYNEQFF. CDR3 DNA sequence: TGTGCCAGCAGCCGACCGCCGGTGCTAGCTGAACTTTACAATGAGCAGTTCTTC. Using reference TRBV7-8 and TRBJ2-1 for the parts outside the CDR3, the full variable domain is GAGVSQSPRYKVAKRGQDVALRCDPISGHVSLFWYQQALGQGPEFLTYFQNEAQLDKSGLPSDRFFAERPEGSVSTLKIQRTQQEDSAVYLCASSRPPVLAELYNEQFFGPGTRLTVL.

This clonotype was observed at least ten times. The V gene is TRBV5-5, the J gene TRBJ2-3; the match to TRBD1 covers 8 bases. With 2 bases clipped from V and 4 bases from J, the junction kept 6 bases outside the gene matches. Germline V lookup: CDR1 SGHKS, CDR2 YYEKEE (reference sequence). This CDR3 spans 15 amino acids. Here the CDR3 reads CASSFRDRSPDTQYF. In nucleotides, the CDR3 is TGTGCCAGCAGCTTCCGGGACAGGTCACCAGATACGCAGTATTTT.

This clonotype was picked up many times. The chain combines TRBV9 with TRBJ2-2; D gene unclear. Germline CDR1 and CDR2: SGDLS and YYNGEE. V was trimmed by 2 bases and J by 4 bases, leaving 3 bases between them. The CDR3 contains 12 residues. The CDR3 sequence: CASSVITGELFF. The DNA for the CDR3 is TGTGCCAGCAGCGTGATCACCGGGGAGCTGTTTTTT.

This clonotype was seen repeatedly, ten times or more. The chain uses TRBV6-1 and TRBJ1-5; D gene ambiguous. Germline-derived CDR1 and CDR2 are MNHNS and SASEGT. This CDR3 has 16 residues. V was clipped by 6 bases and J by 5 bases, with 20 bases between them. CDR3 loop: CASSEQQLNLYQPQHF. DNA of the CDR3: TGTGCCAGCAGCGAACAACAGCTGAATCTCTATCAGCCCCAGCATTTT.

This clonotype was recorded a few times. This chain uses TRBV19 with TRBJ2-1; perhaps TRBD2 as D (5 bases). The germline CDR1 and CDR2 sequences are LNHDA and SQIVND (reference sequence). The ends were cut back, 5 bases at V and 6 bases at J, with 11 bases in the middle. The CDR3 totals 13 residues. CDR3 nucleotides: TGTGCCAGTAGTGACCCGACTACCAATGAGCAGTTCTTC. Its translation: CASSDPTTNEQFF.

There are a few counts of this clonotype. The rearrangement joins TRBV19 to TRBJ2-1; D unclear. CDR1 and CDR2 (germline): LNHDA, SQIVND (reference sequence). The CDR3 length is 12 residues. V was cut by 5 bases and J by 0 bases, with 2 bases left in between. In DNA form, the CDR3 reads TGTGCCAGTAGTCCCTCCTACAATGAGCAGTTCTTC. It translates to CASSPSYNEQFF.

There are many counts of this clonotype. The chain employs TRBV6-5 and TRBJ1-1; D gene uncertain. Deletions cut 6 bases from V and 5 bases from J, with 10 bases between. This CDR3 has 12 residues. The germline V gene has CDR1 MNHEY and CDR2 SVGAGI. Here the CDR3 DNA reads TGTGCCAGCAGGTCCTCTAGGACTGAAGCTTTCTTT. Its protein is CASRSSRTEAFF.

This clonotype was seen more than once but under ten times. The chain joins TRBV7-2 to TRBJ2-7, with D perhaps matching TRBD1 (6 bases). This CDR3 contains 13 residues. Trimming shortened V by 5 bases and J by 3 bases, and 11 bases separated the two germline ends. The germline V gene has CDR1 SGHTA and CDR2 FQGNSA. The CDR3 bases are TGTGCCAGCAGCGCCCCGACAGGCTACGAGCAGTACTTC. Amino acid sequence: CASSAPTGYEQYF. The entire variable domain, with the rest obtained from reference TRBV7-2 and TRBJ2-7, is as follows: GAGVSQSPSNKVTEKGKDVELRCDPISGHTALYWYRQSLGQGLEFLIYFQGNSAPDKSGLPSDRFSAERTGGSVSTLTIQRTQQEDSAVYLCASSAPTGYEQYFGPGTRLTVT.

There are many counts of this clonotype. The chain recombines TRBV10-1 with TRBJ2-7; possibly TRBD2 for D (6 bases). Per germline, CDR1 WNHNN and CDR2 SYGVQD (reference sequence). With 3 bases removed from V and 7 bases from J, the gap between germline ends came to 7 bases. The CDR3 runs to 11 residues. CDR3 DNA sequence: TGCGCCAGCAGTGACGGGGGAGAGCAGTACTTC. Translated, it gives CASSDGGEQYF.

This clonotype was recorded at least ten times. The CDR3: CASSVDSGDTQYF. In nucleotides, the CDR3 is TGTGCCAGCAGCGTAGATAGTGGAGATACGCAGTATTTT. The rearrangement uses TRBV9 and TRBJ2-3; D remains ambiguous. CDR3 size: 13 residues. Germline assignment: CDR1 SGDLS and CDR2 YYNGEE. V was pared by 0 bases and J by 5 bases, with 7 bases between.

This clonotype was detected ten times or more. This chain connects TRBV12-3 or TRBV12-4 to TRBJ1-3, with D unresolved. This CDR3 contains 14 residues. V was clipped by 4 bases and J by 0 bases, with 7 bases between them. The CDR3 reads CASSWVNSGNTIYF. CDR3 bases: TGTGCCAGCAGTTGGGTCAACTCTGGAAACACCATATATTTT.

This clonotype was counted at least ten times. The chain joins TRBV12-3 or TRBV12-4 to TRBJ1-5; D is unresolved. V was cut by 4 bases and J by 6 bases, with 7 bases left in between. The CDR3 length is 12 residues. The CDR3 protein is CASSYGTQPQHF. DNA for the CDR3: TGTGCCAGCAGTTACGGTACTCAGCCCCAGCATTTT.

This clonotype was seen many times. V and J are TRBV28 and TRBJ2-3; 13 bases match TRBD2. Germline CDR1 and CDR2: MDHEN and SYDVKM. Trimming took 5 bases from V and 9 from J; bases not matched to a gene: 8. This CDR3 contains 15 residues. The CDR3 loop reads CASSPGLAGVATQYF. CDR3 coding DNA: TGTGCCAGCAGTCCCGGACTAGCGGGAGTTGCAACGCAGTATTTT.

Details on this clonotype: Compared with germline, one end of the junction differs, possibly owing to a read error. In DNA form, the CDR3 reads TGTGCCACCAGTGACTCGACAGGTACGCAGTATTTT. Protein: CATSDSTGTQYF. The chain uses TRBV24-1 and TRBJ2-3; D is perhaps TRBD1 (6 bases). The CDR3 totals 12 residues. The V gene's germline CDR1 is KGHDR and CDR2 SFDVKD.

In its sample, this clonotype was seen many times. The chain recombines TRBV20-1 with TRBJ1-4, with D unresolved. The V gene's germline CDR1 is DFQATT and CDR2 SNEGSKA (reference sequence). Trimming cost V 3 bases and J 6 bases, with 14 bases left between them. The CDR3 is made up of 14 amino acids. The CDR3 spells CSARGGLSDEKLFF. CDR3 DNA: TGCAGTGCTAGGGGCGGTCTCTCGGATGAAAAACTGTTTTTT.